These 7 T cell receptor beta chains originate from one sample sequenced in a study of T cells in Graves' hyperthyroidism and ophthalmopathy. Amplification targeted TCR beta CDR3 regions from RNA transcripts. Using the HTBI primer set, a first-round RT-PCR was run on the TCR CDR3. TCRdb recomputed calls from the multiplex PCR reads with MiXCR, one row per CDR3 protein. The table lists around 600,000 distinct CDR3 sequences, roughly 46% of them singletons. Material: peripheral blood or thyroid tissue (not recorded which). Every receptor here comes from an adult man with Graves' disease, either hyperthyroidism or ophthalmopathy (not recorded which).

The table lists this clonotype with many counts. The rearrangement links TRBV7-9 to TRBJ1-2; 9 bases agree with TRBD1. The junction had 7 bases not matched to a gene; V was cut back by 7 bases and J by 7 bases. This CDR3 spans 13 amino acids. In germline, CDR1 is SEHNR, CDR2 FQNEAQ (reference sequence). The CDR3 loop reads CASTTGQGFGYTF. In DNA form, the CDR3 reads TGTGCCAGCACCACGGGACAGGGCTTTGGCTACACCTTC.

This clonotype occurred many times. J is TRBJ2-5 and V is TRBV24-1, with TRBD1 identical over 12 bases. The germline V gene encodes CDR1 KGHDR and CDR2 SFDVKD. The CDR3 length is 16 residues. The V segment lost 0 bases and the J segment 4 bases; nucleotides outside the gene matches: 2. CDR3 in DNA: TGTGCCACCAGTGATTTGGGGGACAGGGGGCTAGAGACCCAGTACTTC. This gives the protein CATSDLGDRGLETQYF.

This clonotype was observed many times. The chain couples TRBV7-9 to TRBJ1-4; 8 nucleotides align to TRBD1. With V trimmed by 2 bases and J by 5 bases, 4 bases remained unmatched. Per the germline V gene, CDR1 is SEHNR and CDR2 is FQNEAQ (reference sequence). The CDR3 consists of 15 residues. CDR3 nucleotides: TGTGCCAGCAGCTTATCGAACAGGGGGAATGAAAAACTGTTTTTT. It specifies CASSLSNRGNEKLFF. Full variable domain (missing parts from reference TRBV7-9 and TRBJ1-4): DTGVSQNPRHKITKRGQNVTFRCDPISEHNRLYWYRQTLGQGPEFLTYFQNEAQLEKSRLLSDRFSAERPKGSFSTLEIQRTEQGDSAMYLCASSLSNRGNEKLFFGSGTQLSVL.

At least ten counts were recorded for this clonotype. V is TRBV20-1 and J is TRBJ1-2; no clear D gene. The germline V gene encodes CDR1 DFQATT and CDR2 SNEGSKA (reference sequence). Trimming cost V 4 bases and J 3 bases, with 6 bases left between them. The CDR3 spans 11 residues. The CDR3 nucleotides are TGCAGTGCTACAGACGACTATGGCTACACCTTC. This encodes CSATDDYGYTF.

The CDR3 protein is CASSQLTPRQGAYEQYF. The CDR3 region has the DNA TGTGCCAGCAGCCAACTTACTCCAAGGCAGGGGGCCTACGAGCAGTACTTC. J is TRBJ2-7 and V is TRBV11-3, with 7 bases matching TRBD1. V gave up 5 bases and J gave up 2 bases; unmatched junction bases: 15. Germline V CDR1 and CDR2: SGHNT, YENEEA. This CDR3 is built from 17 residues.

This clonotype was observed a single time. The CDR3 protein is CSQVRGTSYEQYF. CDR3 nucleotides: TGCAGCCAGGTCAGGGGCACTTCCTACGAGCAGTACTTC. This rearrangement joins TRBV29-1 to TRBJ2-7; a possible D gene is TRBD1 (6 bases). The V end lost 8 bases, the J end lost 1 base, and 15 bases lay between the germline ends. Germline lookup yields CDR1 SQVTM and CDR2 ANQGSEA. The CDR3 runs to 13 residues.

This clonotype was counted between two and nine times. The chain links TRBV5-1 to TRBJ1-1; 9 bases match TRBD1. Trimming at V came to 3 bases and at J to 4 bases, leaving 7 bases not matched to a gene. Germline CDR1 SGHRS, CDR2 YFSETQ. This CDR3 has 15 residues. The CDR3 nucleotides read TGCGCCAGCAGCTGGGACAGGGTTGGGGTCACTGAAGCTTTCTTT. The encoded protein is CASSWDRVGVTEAFF.